This entry is about one T cell receptor (beta chain). These data belong to a study of control samples from healthy donors and cancer patients. Some clones are missing from TCRdb's copy, which holds only in-frame ones; the method was immunoSEQ multiplex PCR. The profile shows 85,000 to 90,000 clones, 70% to 90% of them singletons. The germline gives CDR1 SNHLY, CDR2 FYNNEI. V was cut by 1 base and J by 4 bases, with 17 bases left in between. The CDR3 is 17 residues long. This chain links TRBV2 with TRBJ1-3; D gene uncertain. The source material was PBMCs. The TCR comes from a woman aged 45-59 years with colorectal cancer. The CDR3 DNA reads as TGTGCCAGCAGTGAAGAAATTTACTGGGAGGGAGGAAACACCATATATTTT. Translated, it gives CASSEEIYWEGGNTIYF.